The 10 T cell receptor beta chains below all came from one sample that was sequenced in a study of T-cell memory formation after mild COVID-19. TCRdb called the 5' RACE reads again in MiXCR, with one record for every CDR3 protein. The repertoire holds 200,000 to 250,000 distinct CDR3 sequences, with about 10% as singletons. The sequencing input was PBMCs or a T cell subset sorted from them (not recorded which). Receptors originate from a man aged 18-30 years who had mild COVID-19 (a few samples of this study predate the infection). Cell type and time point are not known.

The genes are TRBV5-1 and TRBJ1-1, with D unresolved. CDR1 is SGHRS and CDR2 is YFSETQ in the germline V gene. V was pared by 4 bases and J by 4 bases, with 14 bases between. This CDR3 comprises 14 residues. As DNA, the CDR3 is TGCGCCAGCAGCGTAATTACATCGGGCACTGAAGCTTTCTTT. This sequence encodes CASSVITSGTEAFF.

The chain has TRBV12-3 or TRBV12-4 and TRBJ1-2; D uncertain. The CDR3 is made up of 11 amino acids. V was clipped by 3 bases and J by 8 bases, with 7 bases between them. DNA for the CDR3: TGTGCCAGCAGTTTGAATGGGGGCTACACCTTC. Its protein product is CASSLNGGYTF.

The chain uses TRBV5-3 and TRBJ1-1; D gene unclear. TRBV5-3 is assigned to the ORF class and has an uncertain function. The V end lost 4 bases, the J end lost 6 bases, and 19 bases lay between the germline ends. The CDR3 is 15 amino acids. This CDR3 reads CARSPGLEFSPEAFF. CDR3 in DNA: TGTGCCAGAAGCCCAGGCCTGGAGTTCAGTCCTGAAGCTTTCTTT.

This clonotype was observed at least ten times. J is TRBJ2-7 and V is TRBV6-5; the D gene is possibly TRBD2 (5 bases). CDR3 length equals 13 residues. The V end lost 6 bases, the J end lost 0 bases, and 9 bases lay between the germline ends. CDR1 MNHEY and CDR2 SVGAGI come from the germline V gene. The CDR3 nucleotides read TGTGCCAGCAGGCGGGCCAGCTCCTACGAGCAGTACTTC. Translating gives CASRRASSYEQYF.

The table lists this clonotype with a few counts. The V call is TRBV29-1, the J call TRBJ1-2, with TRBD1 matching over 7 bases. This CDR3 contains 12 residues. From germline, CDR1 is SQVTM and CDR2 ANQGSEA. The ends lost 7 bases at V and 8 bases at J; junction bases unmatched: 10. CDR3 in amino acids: CSGTGASRGYTF. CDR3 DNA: TGCAGCGGCACAGGGGCCTCAAGGGGCTACACCTTC.

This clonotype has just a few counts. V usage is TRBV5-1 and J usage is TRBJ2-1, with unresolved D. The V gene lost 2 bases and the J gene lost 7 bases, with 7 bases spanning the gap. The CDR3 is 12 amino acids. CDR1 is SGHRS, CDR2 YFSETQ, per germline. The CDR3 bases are TGCGCCAGCAGCTTCCAGTGGAATGAGCAGTTCTTC. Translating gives CASSFQWNEQFF. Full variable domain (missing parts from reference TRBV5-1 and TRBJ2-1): KAGVTQTPRYLIKTRGQQVTLSCSPISGHRSVSWYQQTPGQGLQFLFEYFSETQRNKGNFPGRFSGRQFSNSRSEMNVSTLELGDSALYLCASSFQWNEQFFGPGTRLTVL.

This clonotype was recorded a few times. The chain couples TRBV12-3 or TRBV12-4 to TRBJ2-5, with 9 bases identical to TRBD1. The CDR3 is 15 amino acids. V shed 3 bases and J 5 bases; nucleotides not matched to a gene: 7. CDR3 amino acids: CASSLGQGFYETQYF. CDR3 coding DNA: TGTGCCAGCAGTTTGGGACAGGGTTTCTACGAGACCCAGTACTTC.

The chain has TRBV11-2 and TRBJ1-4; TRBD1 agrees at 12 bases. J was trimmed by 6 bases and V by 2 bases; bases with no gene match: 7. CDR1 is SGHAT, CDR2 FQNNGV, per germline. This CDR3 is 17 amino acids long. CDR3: CASSLMPGQGAYEKLFF. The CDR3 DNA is TGTGCCAGCAGCTTAATGCCGGGACAGGGGGCTTATGAAAAACTGTTTTTT. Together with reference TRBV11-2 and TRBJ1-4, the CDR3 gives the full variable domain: EAGVAQSPRYKIIEKRQSVAFWCNPISGHATLYWYQQILGQGPKLLIQFQNNGVVDDSQLPKDRFSAERLKGVDSTLKIQPAKLEDSAVYLCASSLMPGQGAYEKLFFGSGTQLSVL.

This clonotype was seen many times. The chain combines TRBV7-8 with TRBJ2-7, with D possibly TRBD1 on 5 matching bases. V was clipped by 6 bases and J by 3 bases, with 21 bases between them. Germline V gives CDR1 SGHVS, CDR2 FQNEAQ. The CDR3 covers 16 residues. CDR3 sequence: CASSVGSGQGSYEQYF. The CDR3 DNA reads TGTGCCAGCAGTGTGGGTTCCGGTCAGGGAAGCTACGAGCAGTACTTC.

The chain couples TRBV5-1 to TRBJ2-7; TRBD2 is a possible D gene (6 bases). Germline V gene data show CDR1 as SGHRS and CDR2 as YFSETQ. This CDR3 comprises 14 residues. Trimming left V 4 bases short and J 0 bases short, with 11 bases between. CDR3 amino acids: CASSADGSSYEQYF. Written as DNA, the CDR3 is TGCGCCAGCAGCGCGGACGGGAGCTCCTACGAGCAGTACTTC.